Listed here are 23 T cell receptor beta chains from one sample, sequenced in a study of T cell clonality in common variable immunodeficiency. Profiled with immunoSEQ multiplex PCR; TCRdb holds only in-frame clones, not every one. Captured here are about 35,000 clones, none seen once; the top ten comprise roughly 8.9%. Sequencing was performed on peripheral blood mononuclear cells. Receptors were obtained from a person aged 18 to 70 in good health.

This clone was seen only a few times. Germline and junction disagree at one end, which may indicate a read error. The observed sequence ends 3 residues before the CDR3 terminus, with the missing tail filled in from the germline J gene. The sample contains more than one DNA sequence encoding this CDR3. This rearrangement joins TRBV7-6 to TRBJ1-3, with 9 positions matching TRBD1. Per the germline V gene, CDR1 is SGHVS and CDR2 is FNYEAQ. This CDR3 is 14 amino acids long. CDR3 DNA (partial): TGTGCCAGCAGCACTCCGGGACAGGGAAACACA. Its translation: CASSTPGQGNT. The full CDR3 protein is CASSTPGQGNTIYF.

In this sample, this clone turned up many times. The sequenced CDR3 bases are TGTGCCAGCAGTCGCCCGCGGGGGGGCGAG. This gives the protein CASSRPRGGE. The whole CDR3 sequence is CASSRPRGGEQYF. The rearrangement links TRBV28 to TRBJ2-7, with 9 bases identical to TRBD2. The sequenced fragment ends 3 residues before the CDR3 boundary, so the rest is inferred from the germline J gene. The CDR3 has 13 amino acids. Germline assignment: CDR1 MDHEN and CDR2 SYDVKM. V shed 5 bases, J shed 6 bases, and the junction held 5 bases outside the gene matches.

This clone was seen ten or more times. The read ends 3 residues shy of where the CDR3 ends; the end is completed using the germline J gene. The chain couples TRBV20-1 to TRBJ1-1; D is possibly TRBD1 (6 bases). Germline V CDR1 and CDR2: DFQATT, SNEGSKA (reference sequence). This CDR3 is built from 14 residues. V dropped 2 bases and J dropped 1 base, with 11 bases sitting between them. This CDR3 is CSARQGSRNTEAFF. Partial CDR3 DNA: TGCAGTGCTAGACAGGGGTCCAGGAACACTGAA.

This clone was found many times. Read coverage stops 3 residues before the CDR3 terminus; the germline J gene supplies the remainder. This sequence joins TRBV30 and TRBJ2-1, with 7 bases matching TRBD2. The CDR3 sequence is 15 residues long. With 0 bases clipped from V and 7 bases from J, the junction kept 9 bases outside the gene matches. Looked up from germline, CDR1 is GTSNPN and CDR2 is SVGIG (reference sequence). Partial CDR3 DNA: TGTGCCTGGAGTGTATTCGCGGGAGTAGGTAATGAG. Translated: CAWSVFAGVGNE. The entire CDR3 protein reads CAWSVFAGVGNEQFF.

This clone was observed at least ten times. The CDR3 DNA, read in part, is TGCGCCAGCAGCGACGGGTGCAGGGACTTATACGAG. Translated: CASSDGCRDLYE. The full CDR3 protein is CASSDGCRDLYEQYF. V usage is TRBV23-1 and J usage is TRBJ2-7; the D gene is possibly TRBD2 (6 bases). The read halts 3 residues ahead of the CDR3 end, with the missing end drawn from the germline J gene. TRBV23-1 has ORF status, its function being uncertain. The CDR3 consists of 15 residues. The ends were cut back, 6 bases at V and 4 bases at J, with 19 bases in the middle.

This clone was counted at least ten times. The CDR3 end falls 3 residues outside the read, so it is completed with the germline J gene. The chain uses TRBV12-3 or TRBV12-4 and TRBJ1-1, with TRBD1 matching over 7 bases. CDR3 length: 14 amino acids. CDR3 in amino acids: CASSSTTGPSEAFF. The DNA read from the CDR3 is TGTGCCAGCAGCTCGACGACAGGGCCAAGCGAA.

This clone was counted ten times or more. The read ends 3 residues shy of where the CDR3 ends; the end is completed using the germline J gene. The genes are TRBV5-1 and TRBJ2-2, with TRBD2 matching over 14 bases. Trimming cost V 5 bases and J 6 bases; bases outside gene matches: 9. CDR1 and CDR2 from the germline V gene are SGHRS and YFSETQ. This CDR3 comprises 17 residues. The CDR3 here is CASSPGLAGVSAGELFF. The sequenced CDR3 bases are TGCGCCAGCAGTCCGGGACTAGCGGGAGTTAGTGCCGGGGAG.

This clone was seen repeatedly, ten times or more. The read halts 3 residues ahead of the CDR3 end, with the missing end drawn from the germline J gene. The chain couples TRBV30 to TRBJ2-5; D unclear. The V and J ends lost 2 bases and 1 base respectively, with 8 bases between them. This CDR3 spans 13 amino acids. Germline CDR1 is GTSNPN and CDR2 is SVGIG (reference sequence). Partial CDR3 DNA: TGTGCCTGGAGTAACGGTCTCCAAGAGACC. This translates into CAWSNGLQET. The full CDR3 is CAWSNGLQETQYF.

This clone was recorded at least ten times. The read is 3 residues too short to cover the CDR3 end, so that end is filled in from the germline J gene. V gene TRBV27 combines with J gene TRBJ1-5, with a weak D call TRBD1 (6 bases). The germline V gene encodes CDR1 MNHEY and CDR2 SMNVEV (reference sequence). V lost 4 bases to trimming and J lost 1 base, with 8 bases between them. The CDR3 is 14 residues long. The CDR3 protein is CASSSGASNQPQHF. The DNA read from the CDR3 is TGTGCCAGCAGTTCAGGGGCAAGCAATCAGCCC.

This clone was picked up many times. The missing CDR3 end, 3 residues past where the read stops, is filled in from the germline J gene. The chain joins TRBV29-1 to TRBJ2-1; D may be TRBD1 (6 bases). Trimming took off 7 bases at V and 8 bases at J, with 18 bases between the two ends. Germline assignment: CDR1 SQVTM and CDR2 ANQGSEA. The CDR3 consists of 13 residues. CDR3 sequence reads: CSEGTLQGDEQFF. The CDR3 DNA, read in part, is TGCAGCGAGGGGACACTACAAGGCGATGAG.

CDR3 residues: CASSTKGRALSYEQYF. CDR3 DNA (partial): TGTGCCAGTAGTACTAAAGGGCGGGCACTCTCCTACGAG. J is TRBJ2-7 and V is TRBV19; a weak D match, TRBD2 (5 bases). Read coverage stops 3 residues before the CDR3 terminus; the germline J gene supplies the remainder. Trimming left V 4 bases short and J 0 bases short, with 16 bases between. Per germline, CDR1 LNHDA and CDR2 SQIVND (reference sequence). This CDR3 is 16 amino acids long.

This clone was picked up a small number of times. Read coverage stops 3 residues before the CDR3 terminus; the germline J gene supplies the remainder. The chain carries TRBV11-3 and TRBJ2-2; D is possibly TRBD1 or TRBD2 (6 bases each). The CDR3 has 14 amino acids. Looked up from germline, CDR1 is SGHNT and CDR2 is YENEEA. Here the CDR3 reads CASSRASEGEKLFF. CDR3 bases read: TGTGCCAGCAGCCGGGCCTCGGAGGGGGAAAAG.

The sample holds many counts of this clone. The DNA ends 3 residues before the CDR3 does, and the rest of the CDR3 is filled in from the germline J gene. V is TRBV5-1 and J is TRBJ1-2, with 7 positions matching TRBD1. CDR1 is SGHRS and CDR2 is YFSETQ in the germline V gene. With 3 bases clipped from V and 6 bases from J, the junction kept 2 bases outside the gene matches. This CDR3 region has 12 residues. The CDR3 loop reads CASSSDRDGYTF. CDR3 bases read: TGCGCCAGCAGCTCAGACAGGGATGGC.

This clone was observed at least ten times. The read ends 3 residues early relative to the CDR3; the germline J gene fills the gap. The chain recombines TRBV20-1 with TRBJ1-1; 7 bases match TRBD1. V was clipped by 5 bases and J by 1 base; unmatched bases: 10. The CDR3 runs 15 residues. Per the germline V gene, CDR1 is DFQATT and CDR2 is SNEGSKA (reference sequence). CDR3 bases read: TGCAGTGCTCCTGACAGGGAGGAGGCGAACACTGAA. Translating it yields CSAPDREEANTE. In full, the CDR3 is CSAPDREEANTEAFF.

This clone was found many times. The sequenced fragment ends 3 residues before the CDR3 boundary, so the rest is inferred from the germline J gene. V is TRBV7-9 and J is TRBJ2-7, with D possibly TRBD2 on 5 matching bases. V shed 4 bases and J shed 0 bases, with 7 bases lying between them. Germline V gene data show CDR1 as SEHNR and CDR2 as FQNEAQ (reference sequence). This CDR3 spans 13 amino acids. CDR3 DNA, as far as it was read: TGTGCCAGCAGCTCGACTAACTCCTACGAG. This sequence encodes CASSSTNSYE. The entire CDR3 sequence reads CASSSTNSYEQYF.

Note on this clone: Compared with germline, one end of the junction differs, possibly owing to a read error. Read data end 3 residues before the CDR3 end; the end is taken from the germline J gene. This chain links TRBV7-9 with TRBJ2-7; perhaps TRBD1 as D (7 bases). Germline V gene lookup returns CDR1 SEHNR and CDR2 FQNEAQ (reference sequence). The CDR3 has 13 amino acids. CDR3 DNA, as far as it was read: TGTTCCAGCAGCCGCGGGACAGTATACGAG. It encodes CSSSRGTVYE. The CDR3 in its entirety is CSSSRGTVYEQYF.

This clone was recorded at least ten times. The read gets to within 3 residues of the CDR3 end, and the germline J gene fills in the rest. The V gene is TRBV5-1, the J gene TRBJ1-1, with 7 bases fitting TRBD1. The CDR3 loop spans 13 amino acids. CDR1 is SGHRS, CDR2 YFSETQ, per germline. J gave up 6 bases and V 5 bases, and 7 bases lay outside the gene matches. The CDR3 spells CASSGTGEPEAFF. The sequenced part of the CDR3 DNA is TGCGCCAGCAGTGGTACAGGGGAACCTGAA.

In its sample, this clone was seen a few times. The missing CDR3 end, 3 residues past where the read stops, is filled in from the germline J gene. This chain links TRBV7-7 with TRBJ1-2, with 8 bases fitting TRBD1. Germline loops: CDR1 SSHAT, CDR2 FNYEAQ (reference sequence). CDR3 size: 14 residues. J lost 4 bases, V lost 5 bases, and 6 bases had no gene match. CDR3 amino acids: CASSATGESYGYTF. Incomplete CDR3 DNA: TGTGCCAGCAGCGCGACAGGGGAATCCTATGGC. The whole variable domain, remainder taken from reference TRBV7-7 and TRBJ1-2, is GAGVSQSPRYKVTKRGQDVTLRCDPISSHATLYWYQQALGQGPEFLTYFNYEAQPDKSGLPSDRFSAERPEGSISTLTIQRTEQRDSAMYRCASSATGESYGYTFGSGTRLTVV.

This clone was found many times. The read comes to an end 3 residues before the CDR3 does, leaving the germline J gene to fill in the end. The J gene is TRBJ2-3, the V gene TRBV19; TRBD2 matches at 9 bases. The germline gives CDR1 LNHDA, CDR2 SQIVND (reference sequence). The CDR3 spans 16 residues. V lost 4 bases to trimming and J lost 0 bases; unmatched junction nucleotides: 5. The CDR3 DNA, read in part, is TGTGCCAGTAGTAAGCGGGAGGAACCTAGCACAGATACG. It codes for CASSKREEPSTDT. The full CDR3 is CASSKREEPSTDTQYF. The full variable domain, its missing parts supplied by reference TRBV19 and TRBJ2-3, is DGGITQSPKYLFRKEGQNVTLSCEQNLNHDAMYWYRQDPGQGLRLIYYSQIVNDFQKGDIAEGYSVSREKKESFPLTVTSAQKNPTAFYLCASSKREEPSTDTQYFGPGTRLTVL.

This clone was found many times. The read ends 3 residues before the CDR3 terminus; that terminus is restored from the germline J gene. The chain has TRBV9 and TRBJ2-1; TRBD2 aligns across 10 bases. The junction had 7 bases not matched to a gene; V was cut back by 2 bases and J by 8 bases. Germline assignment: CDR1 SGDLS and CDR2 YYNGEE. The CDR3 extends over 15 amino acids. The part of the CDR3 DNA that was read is TGTGCCAGCAGCGTCCGAGCGGGAGGGGGGGATGAG. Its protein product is CASSVRAGGGDE. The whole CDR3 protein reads CASSVRAGGGDEQFF.

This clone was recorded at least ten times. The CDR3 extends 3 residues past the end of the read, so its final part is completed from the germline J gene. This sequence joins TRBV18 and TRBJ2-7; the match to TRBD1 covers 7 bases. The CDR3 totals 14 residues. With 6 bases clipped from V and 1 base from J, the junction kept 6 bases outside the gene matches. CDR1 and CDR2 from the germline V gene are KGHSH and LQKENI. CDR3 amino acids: CASSRDRVSYEQYF. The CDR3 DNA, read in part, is TGTGCCAGCTCGCGTGACAGGGTTTCCTACGAG.

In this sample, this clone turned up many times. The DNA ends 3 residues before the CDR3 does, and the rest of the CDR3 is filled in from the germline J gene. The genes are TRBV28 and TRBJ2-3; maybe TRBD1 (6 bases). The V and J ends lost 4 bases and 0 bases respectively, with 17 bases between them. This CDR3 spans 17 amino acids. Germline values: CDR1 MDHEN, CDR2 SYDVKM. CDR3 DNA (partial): TGTGCCAGCAGTTCCTGGAACAGGGTCACTAGCACAGATACG. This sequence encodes CASSSWNRVTSTDT. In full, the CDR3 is CASSSWNRVTSTDTQYF.

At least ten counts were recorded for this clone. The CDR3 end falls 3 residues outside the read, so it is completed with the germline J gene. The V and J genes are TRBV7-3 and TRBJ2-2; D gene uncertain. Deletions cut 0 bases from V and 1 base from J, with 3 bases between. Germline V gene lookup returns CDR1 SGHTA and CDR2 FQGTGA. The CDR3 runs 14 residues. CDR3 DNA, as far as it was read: TGTGCCAGCAGCTTAACCAGGAACACCGGGGAG. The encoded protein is CASSLTRNTGE. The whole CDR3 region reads CASSLTRNTGELFF.